Presented here are 2 T cell receptor beta chains from one specimen sequenced in a study of T-cell reconstitution after alpha-beta-depleted transplantation in children. This sample's TCRbeta library carried unique molecular identifier barcodes. MiXCR, run by TCRdb on the PCR reads, gives a single entry per CDR3 protein. The table includes hundreds of thousands of distinct CDR3 sequences, roughly 13% detected once. Source: PBMCs, taken before TCRalphabeta/CD19-depleted stem cell transplant. The receptors come from a girl aged 2-9 years with congenital amegakaryocytic thrombocytopenia, due to receive a stem cell transplant.

This chain uses TRBV30 with TRBJ1-5; no reliable D call. The V gene's germline CDR1 is GTSNPN and CDR2 SVGIG (reference sequence). CDR3 length equals 15 residues. The V end lost 0 bases, the J end lost 1 base, and 10 bases lay between the germline ends. The CDR3 sequence: CAWSVWGTSNQPQHF. The CDR3 bases are TGTGCCTGGAGTGTGTGGGGAACGAGCAATCAGCCCCAGCATTTT. Supplemented by reference TRBV30 and TRBJ1-5, the full variable domain reads SQTIHQWPATLVQPVGSPLSLECTVEGTSNPNLYWYRQAAGRGLQLLFYSVGIGQISSEVPQNLSASRPQDRQFILSSKKLLLSDSGFYLCAWSVWGTSNQPQHFGDGTRLSIL.

This clonotype has just a few counts. The gene calls are TRBV29-1 and TRBJ2-5; possible D gene TRBD1, 6 bases. Germline V lookup: CDR1 SQVTM, CDR2 ANQGSEA. CDR3 length: 14 amino acids. The germline V and J ends were trimmed by 3 bases and 5 bases, with 16 bases remaining between them. This CDR3 reads CSVELAGDMETQYF. In nucleotides, the CDR3 is TGCAGCGTTGAGTTGGCAGGGGATATGGAGACCCAGTACTTC. Looking up the rest from reference TRBV29-1 and TRBJ2-5 gives the full variable domain: SAVISQKPSRDICQRGTSLTIQCQVDSQVTMMFWYRQQPGQSLTLIATANQGSEATYESGFVIDKFPISRPNLTFSTLTVSNMSPEDSSIYLCSVELAGDMETQYFGPGTRLLVL.